A selection of T cell receptor beta chains follows, all from one sample in a study of cytomegalovirus exposure and HLA in healthy donors. Produced via immunoSEQ multiplex PCR; TCRdb's table is partial and in-frame only. In the table there are approximately 200,000 clones, 65% to 90% of which are singletons. The sequenced sample was PBMCs. The receptors originated from a woman aged 45-60 years in good health and CMV-seronegative. Each CDR3 is given with its conserved first and last residue. A D gene is named only where the DNA matches it firmly.

J: TRBJ2-5; V: TRBV27; D: .; length: 13; CDR3: CASSPRRWETQYF
J: TRBJ2-1; V: TRBV6-5; D: TRBD2; length: 15; CDR3: CASSLWLAGVGEQFF
J: TRBJ1-3; V: TRBV4-1; D: .; length: 15; CDR3: CASSQGWGTGNTIYF
J: TRBJ2-5; V: TRBV29-1; D: TRBD1; length: 13; CDR3: CSVHRGFGETQYF
J: TRBJ2-7; V: TRBV19; D: TRBD1; length: 14; CDR3: CASSSGQGAYEQYF
J: TRBJ1-1; V: TRBV28; D: .; length: 14; CDR3: CASTHRGGGTEAFF
J: TRBJ2-7; V: TRBV5-1; D: TRBD2; length: 14; CDR3: CASSPGLADYEQYF
J: TRBJ2-1; V: TRBV27; D: TRBD2; length: 15; CDR3: CASSLPSGRDNEQFF
J: TRBJ2-6; V: TRBV13; D: .; length: 18; CDR3: CASSRPGQWNSGANVLTF
J: .; V: TRBV11-2; D: .; length: 15; CDR3: CASSLELVRVAEQYF
J: TRBJ2-1; V: TRBV2; D: .; length: 11; CDR3: CASSPDFKRFF
J: TRBJ1-4; V: TRBV11-2; D: TRBD1; length: 12; CDR3: CASSPGTARLFF
J: TRBJ2-6; V: TRBV5-1; D: .; length: 17; CDR3: CASSPEVTSSGANVLTF
J: TRBJ2-7; V: TRBV20-1; D: TRBD2; length: 11; CDR3: CSARSGGSEYF
J: TRBJ1-3; V: TRBV15; D: .; length: 16; CDR3: CATSRDSGSSGNTIYF
J: TRBJ2-7; V: TRBV6-6; D: .; length: 15; CDR3: CASRPLDRPSYEQYF
J: TRBJ1-2; V: TRBV28; D: .; length: 11; CDR3: CASRYGDGYTF
J: TRBJ1-1; V: TRBV7-2; D: TRBD1; length: 13; CDR3: CASSRGGRTEAFF
J: TRBJ1-2; V: TRBV15; D: TRBD1; length: 13; CDR3: CATSRSGQRGYTF
J: TRBJ2-1; V: TRBV10-1; D: TRBD2; length: 14; CDR3: CASSDSGVYNEQFF
J: .; V: TRBV5-8; D: TRBD1; length: 15; CDR3: CASSTPNRGSYEQYF
J: TRBJ2-1; V: TRBV28; D: TRBD2; length: 18; CDR3: CASSRTRPSGSIYNEQFF
J: TRBJ1-4; V: TRBV7-2; D: .; length: 14; CDR3: CASSPGRTNEKLFF
J: TRBJ2-7; V: TRBV28; D: TRBD1; length: 14; CDR3: CASSPGTGSYEQYF
J: TRBJ1-1; V: TRBV28; D: .; length: 14; CDR3: CASSTQFRGTEAFF
J: TRBJ1-2; V: TRBV2; D: TRBD1; length: 14; CDR3: CANRPGTGIYGYTF
J: TRBJ2-2; V: TRBV19; D: .; length: 15; CDR3: CASTKANMNTGELFF
J: TRBJ2-2; V: TRBV4-3; D: .; length: 15; CDR3: CASSQVSGNTGELFF
J: TRBJ1-3; V: TRBV4-1; D: .; length: 16; CDR3: CASSQDLMLSGNTIYF
J: TRBJ1-5; V: TRBV19; D: .; length: 15; CDR3: CASSITGIFRSSQHF
J: TRBJ2-7; V: TRBV11-2; D: TRBD2; length: 18; CDR3: CASSLDSFGLAGGYEQYF
J: TRBJ1-1; V: TRBV19; D: .; length: 15; CDR3: CASSIQVGANTEAFF
J: TRBJ1-2; V: TRBV7-8; D: .; length: 14; CDR3: CASSLTGFDYGYTF
J: TRBJ1-5; V: TRBV7-9; D: .; length: 13; CDR3: CARYPGSNQPQHF
J: TRBJ2-3; V: TRBV5-1; D: TRBD2; length: 16; CDR3: CASSLEPSGLTDTQYF
J: TRBJ2-7; V: TRBV29-1; D: TRBD2; length: 15; CDR3: CSVEDGAGGSYEQYF
J: TRBJ1-2; V: TRBV29-1; D: .; length: 16; CDR3: CSVEEGGVKGLYGYTF
J: TRBJ2-7; V: TRBV30; D: TRBD1; length: 14; CDR3: CAWSVNRGVYEQYF
J: TRBJ1-4; V: TRBV6-6; D: TRBD1; length: 14; CDR3: CASRLDRVNEKLFF
J: TRBJ1-1; V: TRBV6-6; D: TRBD1; length: 13; CDR3: CASSSYRGYEAFF
J: TRBJ1-4; V: TRBV4-1; D: TRBD1; length: 20; CDR3: CASSHSMPGTGGLANEKLFF
J: TRBJ1-2; V: TRBV15; D: TRBD1; length: 18; CDR3: CATSRDLRQGKKYYGYTF
J: TRBJ1-5; V: TRBV16; D: .; length: 13; CDR3: CASKVGGEEPQHF
J: TRBJ1-5; V: TRBV5-5; D: .; length: 16; CDR3: CASSLGTPLPHQPQHF
J: TRBJ2-5; V: TRBV7-7; D: TRBD1; length: 12; CDR3: CASSDREETQYF
J: TRBJ2-1; V: TRBV6-6; D: .; length: 14; CDR3: CASNKEVADNEQFF
J: TRBJ1-2; V: TRBV27; D: TRBD1; length: 13; CDR3: CASSPTGLGGYTF
J: TRBJ2-5; V: TRBV19; D: TRBD2; length: 13; CDR3: CASSISGRETQYF
J: TRBJ1-1; V: TRBV5-1; D: .; length: 15; CDR3: CASSLEGAGRGEAFF
J: TRBJ2-3; V: TRBV5-1; D: TRBD2; length: 16; CDR3: CASSFRLAGGPDTQYF
J: TRBJ1-1; V: TRBV9; D: .; length: 13; CDR3: CASSPDSGFRAFF
J: TRBJ1-5; V: TRBV19; D: TRBD1; length: 15; CDR3: CASSRDREAAQPQHF
J: TRBJ1-6; V: TRBV7-8; D: .; length: 15; CDR3: CASGVGSGVGSPLHF
J: TRBJ1-1; V: TRBV6-6; D: .; length: 12; CDR3: CASSYSRGKAFF
J: TRBJ2-5; V: TRBV6-6; D: .; length: 14; CDR3: CASSYVTGLETQYF
J: TRBJ2-7; V: TRBV6-1; D: .; length: 16; CDR3: CASSERPTGSSYEQYF
J: TRBJ2-7; V: TRBV30; D: .; length: 12; CDR3: CAWELSVHEQYF
J: TRBJ1-1; V: TRBV6-5; D: .; length: 15; CDR3: CASSFRPDSNTEAFF
J: TRBJ2-3; V: TRBV9; D: .; length: 18; CDR3: CASSDPSSGAGVGNTQYF